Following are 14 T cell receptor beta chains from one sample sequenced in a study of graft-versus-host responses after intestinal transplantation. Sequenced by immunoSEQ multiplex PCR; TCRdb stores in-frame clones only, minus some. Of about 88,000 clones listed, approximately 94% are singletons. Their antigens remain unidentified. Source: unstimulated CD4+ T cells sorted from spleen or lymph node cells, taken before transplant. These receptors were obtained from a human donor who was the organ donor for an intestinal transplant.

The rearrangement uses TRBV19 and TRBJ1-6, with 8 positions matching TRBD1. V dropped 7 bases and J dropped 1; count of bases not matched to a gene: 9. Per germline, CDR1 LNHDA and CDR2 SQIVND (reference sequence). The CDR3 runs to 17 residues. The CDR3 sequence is CASTEGRGRSYNSPLHF. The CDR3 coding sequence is TGTGCCAGTACGGAGGGCAGGGGGCGTTCCTATAATTCACCCCTCCACTTT.

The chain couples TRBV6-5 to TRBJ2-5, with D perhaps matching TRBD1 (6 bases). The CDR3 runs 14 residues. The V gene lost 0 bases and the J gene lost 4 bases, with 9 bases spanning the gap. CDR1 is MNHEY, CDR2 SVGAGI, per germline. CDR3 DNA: TGTGCCAGCAGTTACTCGAGAGGGGGAGAGACCCAGTACTTC. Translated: CASSYSRGGETQYF.

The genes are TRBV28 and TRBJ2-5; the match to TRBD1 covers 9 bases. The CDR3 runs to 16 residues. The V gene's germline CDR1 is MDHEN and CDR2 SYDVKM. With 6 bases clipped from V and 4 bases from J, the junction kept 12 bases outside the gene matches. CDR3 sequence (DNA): TGTGCCAGCAGCCCTATTAACACAGGGGGCCGAGAGACCCAGTACTTC. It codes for CASSPINTGGRETQYF.

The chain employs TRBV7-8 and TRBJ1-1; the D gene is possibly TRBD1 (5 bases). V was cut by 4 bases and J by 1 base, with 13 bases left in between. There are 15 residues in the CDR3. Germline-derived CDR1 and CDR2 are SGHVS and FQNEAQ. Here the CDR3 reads CASSYSSTGNTEAFF. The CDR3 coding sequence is TGTGCCAGCAGCTACTCATCCACAGGGAACACTGAAGCTTTCTTT. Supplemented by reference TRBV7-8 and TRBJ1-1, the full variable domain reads GAGVSQSPRYKVAKRGQDVALRCDPISGHVSLFWYQQALGQGPEFLTYFQNEAQLDKSGLPSDRFFAERPEGSVSTLKIQRTQQEDSAVYLCASSYSSTGNTEAFFGQGTRLTVV.

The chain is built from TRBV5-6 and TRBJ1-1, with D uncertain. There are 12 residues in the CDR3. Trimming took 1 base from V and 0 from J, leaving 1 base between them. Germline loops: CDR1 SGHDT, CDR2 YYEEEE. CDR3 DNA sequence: TGTGCCAGCAGCTTGATGAACACTGAAGCTTTCTTT. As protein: CASSLMNTEAFF.

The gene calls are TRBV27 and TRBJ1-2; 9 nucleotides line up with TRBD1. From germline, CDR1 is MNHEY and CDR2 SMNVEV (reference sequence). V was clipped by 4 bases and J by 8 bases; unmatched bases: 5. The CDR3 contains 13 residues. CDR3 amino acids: CASSSGTGIGYTF. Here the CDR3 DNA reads TGTGCCAGCAGTTCCGGGACAGGGATAGGCTACACCTTC.

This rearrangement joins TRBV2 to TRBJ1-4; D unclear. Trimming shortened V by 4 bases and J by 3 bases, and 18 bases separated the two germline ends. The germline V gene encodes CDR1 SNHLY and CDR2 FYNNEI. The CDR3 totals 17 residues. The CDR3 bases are TGTGCCAGCAGTGTGCCCCTTCGAGAGTCAGCTAATGAAAAACTGTTTTTT. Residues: CASSVPLRESANEKLFF.

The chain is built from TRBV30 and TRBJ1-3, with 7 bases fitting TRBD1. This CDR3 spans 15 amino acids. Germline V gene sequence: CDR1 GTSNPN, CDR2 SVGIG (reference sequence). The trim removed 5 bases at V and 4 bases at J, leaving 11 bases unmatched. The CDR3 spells CAWHDRVRSGNTIYF. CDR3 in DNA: TGTGCCTGGCATGACAGGGTACGATCAGGAAACACCATATATTTT.

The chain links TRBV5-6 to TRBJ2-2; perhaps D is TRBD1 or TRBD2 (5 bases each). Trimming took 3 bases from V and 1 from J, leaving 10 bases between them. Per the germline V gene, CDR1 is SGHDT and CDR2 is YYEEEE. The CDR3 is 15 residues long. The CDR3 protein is CASSSGRKNTGELFF. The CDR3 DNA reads TGTGCCAGCAGCTCGGGACGGAAGAACACCGGGGAGCTGTTTTTT.

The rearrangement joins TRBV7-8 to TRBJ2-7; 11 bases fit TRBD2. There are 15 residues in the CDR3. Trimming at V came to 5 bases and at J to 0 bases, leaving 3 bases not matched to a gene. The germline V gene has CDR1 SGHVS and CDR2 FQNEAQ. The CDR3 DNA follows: TGTGCCAGCAGCCAGGGACTAGCGGCCTCCTACGAGCAGTACTTC. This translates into CASSQGLAASYEQYF.

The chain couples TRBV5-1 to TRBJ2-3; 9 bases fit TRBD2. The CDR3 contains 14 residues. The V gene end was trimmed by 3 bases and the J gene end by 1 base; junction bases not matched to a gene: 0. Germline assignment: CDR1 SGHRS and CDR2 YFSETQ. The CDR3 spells CASSSSGGTDTQYF. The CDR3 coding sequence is TGCGCCAGCAGCTCTAGCGGGGGCACAGATACGCAGTATTTT.

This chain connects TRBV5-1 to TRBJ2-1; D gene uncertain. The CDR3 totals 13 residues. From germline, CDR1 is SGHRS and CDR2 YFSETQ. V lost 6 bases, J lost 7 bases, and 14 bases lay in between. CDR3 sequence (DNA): TGCGCCAGCAAACCCCCGGATCAGAATGAGCAGTTCTTC. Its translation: CASKPPDQNEQFF.

The CDR3 sequence: CASSVAQIANTGELFF. The CDR3 DNA follows: TGTGCCAGCAGCGTAGCACAAATAGCGAACACCGGGGAGCTGTTTTTT. The chain is built from TRBV9 and TRBJ2-2; D gene uncertain. V was trimmed by 0 bases and J by 0 bases, leaving 9 bases between them. Germline V gene data show CDR1 as SGDLS and CDR2 as YYNGEE. CDR3 size: 16 residues.

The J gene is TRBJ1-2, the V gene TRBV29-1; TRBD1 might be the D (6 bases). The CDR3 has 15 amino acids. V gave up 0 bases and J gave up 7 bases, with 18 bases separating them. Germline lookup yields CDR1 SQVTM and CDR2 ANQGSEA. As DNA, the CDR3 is TGCAGCGTTGAAGAATGGGAGGCAGGGGCCGGTGGCTACACCTTC. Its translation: CSVEEWEAGAGGYTF.